This is a list of T cell receptor beta chains from one sample in a study of OX40 agonist ivuxolimab in advanced cancers. Using immunoSEQ multiplex PCR, the repertoire was profiled, and TCRdb retains in-frame clones only, with some absent. In the table there are tens of thousands of clones, 80% to 85% of which are singletons. The specimen comprised CD4+ or CD8+ T cells sorted from blood, sampled in a trial of the OX40 agonist ivuxolimab. Receptors were obtained from an adult with an advanced solid tumor such as melanoma, head and neck, liver or kidney cancer. CDR3s include the opening cysteine and the closing phenylalanine or tryptophan. D genes are given only for firm matches. Not every row has a clone size; where given, it reads once, few, many or a size class.

CDR3aa,CDR3nt,v_gene,j_gene,abundance,d_gene
CASSSLGTDSNQPQHF,TGTGCCAGCAGCTCGCTGGGTACAGATAGCAATCAGCCCCAGCATTTT,TRBV7-2,TRBJ1-5,.,.
CASQIRFPQETQYF,TGTGCCAGCCAGATCAGGTTCCCCCAAGAGACCCAGTACTTC,TRBV28,TRBJ2-5,.,.
CATSQRGAARNEQFF,TGTGCCACCAGCCAACGGGGAGCGGCCCGGAATGAGCAGTTCTTC,TRBV15,TRBJ2-1,.,.
CASSLRQGWSEQYF,TGTGCCAGCAGTTTAAGGCAGGGGTGGAGCGAGCAGTACTTC,TRBV27,TRBJ2-7,.,.
CATSRDLGTEGTIYF,TGTGCCACCAGCAGAGATCTGGGGACCGAGGGCACCATATATTTT,TRBV15,TRBJ1-3,.,.
CASSSLAGEALAQYF,TGTGCCAGCAGTTCCCTAGCGGGAGAGGCCTTGGCCCAGTACTTC,TRBV7-2,TRBJ2-5,.,TRBD2
CATRVPGANVLTF,TGTGCCACCAGGGTCCCTGGGGCCAACGTCCTGACTTTC,TRBV28,TRBJ2-6,.,.
CASSLHRGSNQPQHF,TGTGCCAGCAGTTTACACAGGGGGAGCAATCAGCCCCAGCATTTT,TRBV28,TRBJ1-5,.,TRBD1
CASWTSGGKYTQYF,TGCGCCAGTTGGACTAGCGGGGGCAAATATACGCAGTATTTT,TRBV10-2,TRBJ2-3,.,TRBD2
CASSLFSGGPYNEQFF,TGTGCCAGCAGCTTATTTTCGGGAGGGCCCTACAATGAGCAGTTCTTC,TRBV11-2,TRBJ2-1,.,TRBD2
CASSQVPGSTDTQYF,TGCGCCAGCAGCCAAGTCCCCGGGAGCACAGATACGCAGTATTTT,TRBV4-1,TRBJ2-3,.,.
CSVNTGQAYEQYF,TGCAGCGTTAATACGGGACAGGCCTACGAGCAGTACTTC,TRBV29-1,TRBJ2-7,once,TRBD1
CASSRDRGSDTQYF,TGTGCCAGCAGTCGGGACAGGGGGTCAGATACGCAGTATTTT,TRBV28,TRBJ2-3,.,TRBD1
CASSHRGSYEQYF,TGTGCCAGCAGCCACAGGGGTTCCTACGAGCAGTACTTC,TRBV11-2,TRBJ2-7,.,TRBD1
CASSLFWTGKTGELFF,TGTGCCAGCAGCTTGTTCTGGACAGGGAAAACCGGGGAGCTGTTTTTT,TRBV5-6,TRBJ2-2,.,TRBD1
CASRETAGGFNEQFF,TGTGCCAGCAGAGAAACAGCGGGAGGGTTCAATGAGCAGTTCTTC,TRBV7-2,TRBJ2-1,.,TRBD2
CATSRDRERLYEQYF,TGTGCCACCAGCAGAGACAGGGAAAGGCTCTACGAGCAGTACTTC,TRBV15,TRBJ2-7,.,.
CASSSNTGELFF,TGTGCCAGTTCTTCGAACACCGGGGAGCTGTTTTTT,TRBV19,TRBJ2-2,.,.
CASSWTSGNYHNEQFF,TGTGCCAGCAGTTGGACTAGCGGCAACTACCACAATGAGCAGTTCTTC,TRBV27,TRBJ2-1,.,TRBD2
CASSLSGTSYEQYF,TGTGCCAGCAGTTTATCCGGGACCTCATACGAGCAGTACTTC,TRBV27,TRBJ2-7,.,.
CASSAPRDRLNTEAFF,TGTGCCAGTAGTGCCCCGAGGGACCGCTTGAACACTGAAGCTTTCTTT,TRBV19,TRBJ1-1,once,.
CSVVAGELFF,TGCAGCGTTGTGGCCGGGGAGCTGTTTTTT,TRBV29-1,TRBJ2-2,once,.
CASSPTSGVNTGELFF,TGTGCCAGCAGCCCCACTAGCGGGGTGAACACCGGGGAGCTGTTTTTT,TRBV7-9,TRBJ2-2,.,TRBD2
CASSYGQGYEQYF,TGTGCCAGCAGTTACGGACAGGGTTACGAGCAGTACTTC,TRBV27,TRBJ2-7,.,TRBD1
CASKKGGPYEQYF,TGTGCCAGCAAAAAGGGCGGCCCCTACGAGCAGTACTTC,TRBV27,TRBJ2-7,.,.
CASSYDNSGNTIYF,TGTGCCAGCAGTTACGATAACTCTGGAAACACCATATATTTT,TRBV6-6,TRBJ1-3,.,.
CASSQVGGGTEAFF,TGCGCCAGCAGCCAAGTGGGTGGGGGCACTGAAGCTTTCTTT,TRBV4-1,TRBJ1-1,.,.
CASRKTSGDWLYNEQFF,TGTGCCAGTAGGAAAACTAGCGGGGATTGGCTGTACAATGAGCAGTTCTTC,TRBV19,TRBJ2-1,.,TRBD2
CASSTGTANEQFF,TGTGCCAGCAGCACGGGGACAGCTAATGAGCAGTTCTTC,TRBV7-3,TRBJ2-1,.,TRBD1
CASERNTGELFF,TGTGCCAGCGAACGGAACACCGGGGAGCTGTTTTTT,TRBV6-6,TRBJ2-2,.,.